A selection of T cell receptor beta chains follows, all from one sample in a study of neurological immune-mediated disorders. TCRdb passed the 5' RACE reads through MiXCR, listing each CDR3 protein once. The data hold tens of thousands of distinct CDR3 sequences, with around 3.4% observed a single time. Material for sequencing was PBMCs. Receptors originate from a woman between 25 and 40 years old with multiple sclerosis. CDR3s include the opening cysteine and the closing phenylalanine or tryptophan. The D gene is left open where the match is weak. Where a row states a size, it is once, few, many or the class of an expanded clone; other rows omit it.

D gene	V gene	clone size	J gene	CDR3 DNA	CDR3 protein
.	TRBV20-1	many	TRBJ1-1	TGCAGTGCTAGCCTTGGGGGCACTGAAGCTTTCTTT	CSASLGGTEAFF
.	TRBV10-3	many	TRBJ1-2	TGTGCCATCAGCGATCCAGGGGAGGGAGGCTATGGCTACACCTTC	CAISDPGEGGYGYTF
TRBD1	TRBV4-1	many	TRBJ2-2	TGCGCCAGCAGCCGGCAGGGGGCGCGGGACACCGGGGAGCTGTTTTTT	CASSRQGARDTGELFF
.	TRBV7-9	many	TRBJ2-7	TGTGCCAGCAGCTTACCGGGCGAGCAGTACTTC	CASSLPGEQYF
TRBD2	TRBV29-1	many	TRBJ2-1	TGCAGCGCTAATATAGCGGGAGGGACCTACAATGAGCAGTTCTTC	CSANIAGGTYNEQFF
.	TRBV7-2	many	TRBJ2-1	TGTGCCAGCAGCCCGGGGACTCCCAATGAGCAGTTCTTC	CASSPGTPNEQFF
TRBD2	TRBV12-3/TRBV12-4	many	TRBJ2-1	TGTGCCAGCAGTTTAGGGGACTACCTCAATGAGCAGTTCTTC	CASSLGDYLNEQFF
TRBD1	TRBV12-3/TRBV12-4	few	TRBJ2-7	TGTGCCAGCAGTTTTTCGGGACAGGCCTACGAGCAGTACTTC	CASSFSGQAYEQYF
TRBD1	TRBV7-6	many	TRBJ2-3	TGTGCCAGCAGCTCGGAGAGACAGGGGAGCACAGATACGCAGTATTTT	CASSSERQGSTDTQYF
.	TRBV7-6	many	TRBJ2-7	TGTGCCAGCGGGGGCTCCTACGAGCAGTACTTC	CASGGSYEQYF
.	TRBV9	many	TRBJ2-5	TGTGCCAGCAGCGTGGGATTGTTTGAGGCTAGCGCTAAAGAGACCCAGTACTTC	CASSVGLFEASAKETQYF
.	TRBV28	many	TRBJ2-7	TGTGCCAGCAGTTCAGCTCTAGCGAGGACGGGAGAGCAGTACTTC	CASSSALARTGEQYF
.	TRBV12-3/TRBV12-4	many	TRBJ2-7	TGTGCCAGCAGTCGGGAGTCAGGTTACGAGCAGTACTTC	CASSRESGYEQYF
TRBD1	TRBV18	many	TRBJ1-5	TGTGCCAGCTCCCCCGAGGCAGGGGGTCAGCCCCAGCATTTT	CASSPEAGGQPQHF
.	TRBV7-8	many	TRBJ2-7	TGTGCCAGCGTAACCGGGCCTCACCTCTACGAGCAGTACTTC	CASVTGPHLYEQYF
.	TRBV6-5	many	TRBJ1-1	TGTGCCAGCAGGACCCAGAGCATGAACACTGAAGCTTTCTTT	CASRTQSMNTEAFF
TRBD2	TRBV7-2	many	TRBJ2-7	TGTGCCAGCAGCTTAGGGGCTAGCGGGAGTGACGAGCAGTACTTC	CASSLGASGSDEQYF
TRBD2	TRBV11-2	many	TRBJ2-7	TGTGCCAGCAGCTCCCGAAAAGTAGCGGGGGGCCTCTACGAGCAGTACTTC	CASSSRKVAGGLYEQYF
TRBD2	TRBV11-2	few	TRBJ2-3	TGTGCCAGCAGCTCCGGACTAGCGGGATTAACAGATACGCAGTATTTT	CASSSGLAGLTDTQYF
.	TRBV12-3/TRBV12-4	many	TRBJ1-2	TGTGCCAGCAGGTTGGGCAGGGTAAATGGCTACACCTTC	CASRLGRVNGYTF
TRBD1	TRBV5-1	many	TRBJ2-3	TGCGCCAGCAGCCCGGGACAGGGGTACGATCCGCAGTATTTT	CASSPGQGYDPQYF
.	TRBV3-1	.	TRBJ2-7	TGTGCCAGCAGCCCCCTTCTGACTACAACCTACGAGCAGTACTTC	CASSPLLTTTYEQYF
.	TRBV24-1	many	TRBJ1-2	TGTGCCACCAGTGACGGGACGGCTGCTAACTATGGCTACACCTTC	CATSDGTAANYGYTF
.	TRBV7-9	many	TRBJ1-4	TGTGCCAGCAGAAACAGGGTAGACGAAAAACTGTTTTTT	CASRNRVDEKLFF
.	TRBV28	many	TRBJ1-5	TGTGCCAGCAGTTTATCCGGACAGTATAGCAATCAGCCCCAGCATTTT	CASSLSGQYSNQPQHF
TRBD1	TRBV7-7	many	TRBJ2-1	TGTGCTAGCAGCTCTCACCCAGGACAGGGGTTTCTGTTCTTC	CASSSHPGQGFLFF
.	TRBV20-1	many	TRBJ1-5	TGCAGTGCTAGTCCTCTCGACTATGGCAATCAGCCCCAGCATTTT	CSASPLDYGNQPQHF
TRBD2	TRBV20-1	many	TRBJ2-1	TGCAGTGCTAGAGATCGCAGCAGGCGGGAGGGGGCTGAGCAGTTCTTC	CSARDRSRREGAEQFF
TRBD1	TRBV5-1	many	TRBJ2-1	TGCGCCAGCAGCTTGGCCGACAGGGGCTACAATGAGCAGTTCTTC	CASSLADRGYNEQFF
TRBD1	TRBV5-1	many	TRBJ1-6	TGCGCCAGCAACACTGGGACAGGGGGAGGTTCACCCCTCCACTTT	CASNTGTGGGSPLHF
TRBD2	TRBV7-9	many	TRBJ2-3	TGTGCCACTGGACTAGCGGGAGAATTTTCGCAGTATTTT	CATGLAGEFSQYF
.	TRBV7-2	many	TRBJ1-5	TGTGCCAGCAGCTTATCTCCGGGTTATCAGCCCCAGCATTTT	CASSLSPGYQPQHF
.	TRBV12-3/TRBV12-4	many	TRBJ1-1	TGTGCCAGCAGTTTCGGCGGGAACACTGAAGCTTTCTTT	CASSFGGNTEAFF
TRBD2	TRBV20-1	many	TRBJ2-3	TGCAGTGCTAGAGTTTCTAGCGGGCTGTATACGCAGTATTTT	CSARVSSGLYTQYF
.	TRBV7-2	.	TRBJ2-7	TGTGCCAGCACCCAAGGGGGGGGGCGCTCCTACGAGCAGTACTTC	CASTQGGGRSYEQYF
TRBD2	TRBV6-5	.	TRBJ2-3	TGTGCCAGCAGTTACTTGGGACTAGCGGGAGTTCAGCCAGCCGATACGCAGTATTTT	CASSYLGLAGVQPADTQYF
.	TRBV10-2	many	TRBJ1-1	TGCGCCAGCAGTGAAACCCCGGGCACTGAAGCTTTCTTT	CASSETPGTEAFF
.	TRBV21-1	many	TRBJ1-6	TGTGCCAGCAGCAAAGGGGCCCGGGACAGGGGACCCGACGGTTATTCACCCCTCCACTTT	CASSKGARDRGPDGYSPLHF
.	TRBV24-1	many	TRBJ2-3	TGTGCCACCAGTGATCGCAGCAGCACAGATACGCAGTATTTT	CATSDRSSTDTQYF
TRBD2	TRBV5-1	many	TRBJ2-5	TGCGCCAGCAGGACCTCTAGCGGAGTCCAAGAGACCCAGTACTTC	CASRTSSGVQETQYF
.	TRBV10-3	many	TRBJ1-2	TGTGCCATCAGTGGGGATGGGACGGGGATTTATGGCTACACCTTC	CAISGDGTGIYGYTF
.	TRBV5-5	many	TRBJ2-1	TGTGCCAGCAGCTTAGGGCCGGGGCCATACAATGAGCAGTTCTTC	CASSLGPGPYNEQFF
TRBD1	TRBV6-5	many	TRBJ1-3	TGTGCCAGCAGGTGGGACAGGGGGAACAAAAACTCTGGAAACACCATATATTTT	CASRWDRGNKNSGNTIYF
.	TRBV2	.	TRBJ1-1	TGTGCCAGCAGTCCCCAACTGAACACTGAAGCTTTCTTT	CASSPQLNTEAFF
.	TRBV11-2	many	TRBJ2-7	TGTGCCAGCAGCTCCCGGACAAGTTACGAGCAGTACTTC	CASSSRTSYEQYF
TRBD1	TRBV20-1	many	TRBJ2-5	TGCAGTGCTGAGAGCGACAGGGAAGAGACCCAGTACTTC	CSAESDREETQYF
.	TRBV20-1	many	TRBJ2-7	TGCAGTGCTAGAGATCCAGGGCGAAGCACCTACGAGCAGTACTTC	CSARDPGRSTYEQYF